This T cell receptor beta chain comes out of a study of T cells after yellow fever vaccination. Study-level information: Where fractions had low cell numbers, libraries were prepared from them with the SMART-Seq v4 Ultra Low Input RNA kit.

Concerning this clonotype: Its antigen remains unknown.

A single record per CDR3 protein comes from TCRdb applying MiXCR to the 5' RACE reads. The repertoire holds under 700,000 distinct CDR3 sequences, with 17% as singletons. General study findings and limits: Post-booster samples contained most primary-vaccination clones (more than 95% CD4, about 90% CD8).

The material sequenced was PBMCs, taken less than 6 days after the first yellow fever vaccination. This TCR derives from a man younger than 35 who received the YFV17D yellow fever vaccine.

For the CDR3, the DNA is TGCGCCAGCAGCTTGGGGACTTCGGGTCTCGCCGGGGAGCTGTTTTTT. This translates into CASSLGTSGLAGELFF. V gene TRBV5-1 combines with J gene TRBJ2-2; weak D call: TRBD2 (5 bases). Germline CDR1 reads SGHRS; CDR2 reads YFSETQ. Deletions cut 0 bases from V and 6 bases from J, with 15 bases between. This CDR3 has 16 amino acids.